The source of this TCR beta chain is a study of blood T cell repertoires in COVID-19. Trimming took 3 bases from V and 8 from J, leaving 8 bases between them. Germline V gene sequence: CDR1 GTSNPN, CDR2 SVGIG (reference sequence). This CDR3 contains 12 residues. Profiled with immunoSEQ multiplex PCR; TCRdb holds only in-frame clones, not every one. The table has fewer than 100,000 clones, 80% seen once. The sequence came from a woman in her 70s with acute or convalescent COVID-19. This chain uses TRBV30 with TRBJ1-6; D unresolved. Source material: peripheral blood. In nucleotides, the CDR3 is TGTGCCTGGAGCCATAGTTATTCACCCCTCCACTTT. Translation gives CAWSHSYSPLHF.